Listed below are T cell receptor beta chains from one sample, sequenced in a study of spatial heterogeneity in lung cancer. TCRdb analysed the 5' RACE reads with MiXCR anew, one entry per CDR3 protein. The sample has about 13,000 distinct CDR3 sequences, 6% to 8.5% seen once; the top ten hold around 3.2%. The specimen was lung tumor tissue, collected at surgery. Receptors were obtained from a female donor with early-stage non-small cell lung cancer. CDR3s include the opening cysteine and the closing phenylalanine or tryptophan. D genes are given only for firm matches. Clone sizes are given selectively: once, few, many, or a class where the clone is expanded.

TRBJ2-1,TRBV28,15,NA,TRBD1,TGTGCCAGCAGTTTACGAGGGGGCAATTTCAATGAGCAGTTCTTC,CASSLRGGNFNEQFF
TRBJ2-1,TRBV6-1,15,medium-sized,TRBD2,TGTGCCAGCAGGGTTAGCGGGAGTGCCTACAATGAGCAGTTCTTC,CASRVSGSAYNEQFF
TRBJ2-1,TRBV20-1,17,many,TRBD2,TGCAGTGCTCAGGGGCTAGCGGGAGGGCGCCGTATGGATGAGCAGTTCTTC,CSAQGLAGGRRMDEQFF
TRBJ1-5,TRBV7-2,15,many,NA,TGTGCCAGCAGCCGGGGGGGGCGCGACAATCAGCCCCAGCATTTT,CASSRGGRDNQPQHF
TRBJ2-6,TRBV6-1,17,few,NA,TGTGCCAGCAGTCATAAATCGGGCGGTACTGGGGCCAACGTCCTGACTTTC,CASSHKSGGTGANVLTF
TRBJ2-7,TRBV7-2,14,many,NA,TGTGCCAGCAGCTTATATCGGGGGTCCTACGAGCAGTACTTC,CASSLYRGSYEQYF
TRBJ1-3,TRBV12-3/TRBV12-4,12,many,NA,TGTGCCAGCAGAATTGCCGGAAACACCATATATTTT,CASRIAGNTIYF
TRBJ2-2,TRBV4-2,16,medium-sized,TRBD1,TGTGCCAGCAGCCTCGGAAACAGGGGGAACACCGGGGAGCTGTTTTTT,CASSLGNRGNTGELFF
TRBJ1-2,TRBV10-3,14,many,TRBD1,TGTGCCATCAGGGGGACAGGGGGCTACTATGGCTACACCTTC,CAIRGTGGYYGYTF
TRBJ2-3,TRBV20-1,15,medium-sized,NA,TGCAGTGCTATGGGGACTCCCCGAAGGCCAGATACGCAGTATTTT,CSAMGTPRRPDTQYF
TRBJ2-3,TRBV2,16,medium-sized,NA,TGTGCCAGCAGTACCTCCCCTGGCAGGGACACAGATACGCAGTATTTT,CASSTSPGRDTDTQYF
TRBJ2-7,TRBV7-2,13,many,NA,TGTGCCAGCAGCCTAACGGGACCCTACGAGCAGTACTTC,CASSLTGPYEQYF
TRBJ2-3,TRBV20-1,17,many,TRBD2,TGCAGTGCTAAAGAATCAGTCGGAGCGGGAGTGGCAGATACGCAGTATTTT,CSAKESVGAGVADTQYF
TRBJ2-3,TRBV29-1,13,many,TRBD1,TGCAGCGGTCGGACAGGGGGTACAGATACGCAGTATTTT,CSGRTGGTDTQYF
TRBJ1-3,TRBV11-2,14,many,NA,TGTGCCAGCAGCTCTGACATCCGTGGAAACACCATATATTTT,CASSSDIRGNTIYF
TRBJ1-2,TRBV28,11,many,NA,TGTGCCAGCGCGGCAGGGATCGGCTACACCTTC,CASAAGIGYTF
TRBJ1-5,TRBV19,18,NA,NA,TGTGCCAGTAGCGACGACAGGATTACTCTTTATAGCAATCAGCCCCAGCATTTT,CASSDDRITLYSNQPQHF
TRBJ1-3,TRBV18,15,few,NA,TGTGCCAGCTCACAAGGACAGTTCTCTGGAAACACCATATATTTT,CASSQGQFSGNTIYF
TRBJ2-7,TRBV5-4,14,many,TRBD1,TGTGCCAGCAGCTTGGAGGGGGACAGACGCGAGCAGTACTTC,CASSLEGDRREQYF
TRBJ1-1,TRBV9,15,NA,TRBD1,TGTGCCAGCAGCTTGGGACAGGGGATGAACACTGAAGCTTTCTTT,CASSLGQGMNTEAFF
TRBJ2-7,TRBV6-1,14,many,NA,TGTGGGATCGTTGAACAGGTCCTCTCCTACGAGCAGTACTTC,CGIVEQVLSYEQYF
TRBJ1-2,TRBV15,14,many,TRBD1,TGTGCCACCAGCAGAGAGTCAGGGGGGTACGGCTACACCTTC,CATSRESGGYGYTF
TRBJ2-5,TRBV29-1,16,many,NA,TGCAGCGTGTATTCGTCGGGACTGCCCGTTGAAGAGACCCAGTACTTC,CSVYSSGLPVEETQYF
TRBJ1-5,TRBV6-2/TRBV6-3,14,many,TRBD1,TGTGCCAGCACCTCGACAGGGGGCGGACAGCCCCAGCATTTT,CASTSTGGGQPQHF
TRBJ2-5,TRBV7-8,13,many,NA,TGTGCCAGCAGCTTAGTCTCCCAAGAGACCCAGTACTTC,CASSLVSQETQYF